This T cell receptor beta chain was sequenced for a study of blood T cell repertoires in COVID-19. This table comes from immunoSEQ multiplex PCR, and its TCRdb copy is limited to in-frame clones, with some not included. This table holds some 280,000 clones, roughly 85% found once. This CDR3 comprises 16 residues. The ends were cut back, 0 bases at V and 8 bases at J, with 20 bases in the middle. CDR1 is SGHRS, CDR2 YFSETQ, per germline. This receptor was taken from a woman aged 25 to 39 with active or convalescent COVID-19. Sequenced input: peripheral blood. V gene TRBV5-1 combines with J gene TRBJ1-2; D might be TRBD1 (6 bases). CDR3 nucleotides: TGCGCCAGCAGCTTGGAGGGGCCCAGGGACACAGAGGGCTACACCTTC. This translates into CASSLEGPRDTEGYTF.